This entry concerns a single T cell receptor beta chain. Participants came from roughly 24 US areas, aged roughly 18 to 90 years. Cohorts were assigned according to the clinical history that participants reported. This sample was included in a study of blood T cell repertoires in COVID-19. Overall study: T cells, B-cell-depleted T cells, or PBMCs provided the cDNA or gDNA that served as material.

The V gene end was trimmed by 2 bases and the J gene end by 7 bases; junction bases not matched to a gene: 15. In germline, CDR1 is MNHEY, CDR2 SMNVEV (reference sequence). The CDR3 loop spans 18 amino acids. TCRdb's table, derived via immunoSEQ multiplex PCR, lists solely in-frame clones and lacks some. Of 200,000 to 250,000 clones in the sample, just over 90% were seen once. Sequences were obtained from PBMCs or T cells enriched from blood (not recorded which). The chain joins TRBV27 to TRBJ2-1, with 9 nucleotides matching TRBD1. This TCR derives from a woman between 18 and 29 years old who had recovered from COVID-19. The CDR3 DNA reads as TGTGCCAGCAGTTTAACCATCTCCGGGACAGGGTCGAAGAATGAGCAGTTCTTC. Protein product: CASSLTISGTGSKNEQFF.